This TCR beta chain is from a study of blood T cell repertoires in COVID-19. Study-wide context: COVID-19 samples, acute and convalescent, were from the United States, Italy and Spain. PBMCs, B-cell-depleted T cells, or T cells provided the cDNA or gDNA that made up the material.

In the original processing: From reference gene primer amplification, estimates of nucleated cell counts were derived. Profiled with immunoSEQ multiplex PCR; TCRdb holds only in-frame clones, not every one. From that table come the V and J calls and clone size; the DNA was used to work out D and trimming. The sample contains approximately 180,000 clones, 70% to 90% of which appear only once. This receptor was taken from a human donor with active or convalescent COVID-19. The donor label of this sample is uncertain. The specimen was peripheral blood.

The CDR3: CASIRRGGSLEQYF. In nucleotides, the CDR3 is TGTGCCAGCATCCGGCGCGGAGGATCCCTCGAGCAGTACTTC. V is TRBV2 and J is TRBJ2-7; D perhaps matches TRBD2 (5 bases). CDR1 and CDR2 (germline): SNHLY, FYNNEI. Trimming cost V 7 bases and J 6 bases, with 19 bases left between them. CDR3 size: 14 residues.